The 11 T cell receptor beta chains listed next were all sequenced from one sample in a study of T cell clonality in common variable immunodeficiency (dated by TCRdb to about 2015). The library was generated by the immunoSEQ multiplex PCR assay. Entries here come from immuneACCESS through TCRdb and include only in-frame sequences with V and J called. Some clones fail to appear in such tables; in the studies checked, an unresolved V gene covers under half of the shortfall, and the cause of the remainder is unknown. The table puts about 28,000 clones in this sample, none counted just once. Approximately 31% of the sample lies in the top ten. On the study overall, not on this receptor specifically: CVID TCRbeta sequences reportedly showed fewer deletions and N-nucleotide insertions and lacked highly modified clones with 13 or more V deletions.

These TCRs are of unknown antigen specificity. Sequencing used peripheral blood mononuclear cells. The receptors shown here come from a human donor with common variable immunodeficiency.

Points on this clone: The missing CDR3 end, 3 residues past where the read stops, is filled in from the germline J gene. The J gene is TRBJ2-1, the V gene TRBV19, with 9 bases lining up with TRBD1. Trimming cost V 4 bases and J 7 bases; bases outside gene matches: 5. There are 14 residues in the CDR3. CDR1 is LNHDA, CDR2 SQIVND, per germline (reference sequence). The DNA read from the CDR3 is TGTGCCAGTAGTACGGGACAGGGTTTTAATGAG. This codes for CASSTGQGFNE. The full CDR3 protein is CASSTGQGFNEQFF.

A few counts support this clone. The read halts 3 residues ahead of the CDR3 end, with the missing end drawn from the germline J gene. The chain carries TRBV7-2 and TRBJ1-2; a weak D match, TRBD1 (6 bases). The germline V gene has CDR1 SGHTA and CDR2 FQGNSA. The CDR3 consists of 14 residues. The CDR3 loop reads CASSLADRSGGYTF. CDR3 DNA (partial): TGTGCCAGCAGCTTAGCGGACAGAAGTGGGGGC.

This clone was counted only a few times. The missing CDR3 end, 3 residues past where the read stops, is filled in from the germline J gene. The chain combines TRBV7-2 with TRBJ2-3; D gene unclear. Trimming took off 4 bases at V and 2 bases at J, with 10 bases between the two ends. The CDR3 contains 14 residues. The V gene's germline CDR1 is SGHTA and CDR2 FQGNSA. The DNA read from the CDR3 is TGTGCCAGCAGCTACCTAGGCACCACAGATACG. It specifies CASSYLGTTDT. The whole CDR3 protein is CASSYLGTTDTQYF.

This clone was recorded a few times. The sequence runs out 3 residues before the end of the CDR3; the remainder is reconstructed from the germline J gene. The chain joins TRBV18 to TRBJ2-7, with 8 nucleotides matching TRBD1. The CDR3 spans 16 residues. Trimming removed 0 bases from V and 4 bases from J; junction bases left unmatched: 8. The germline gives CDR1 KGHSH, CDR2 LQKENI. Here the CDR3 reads CASSPPRGTGSYEQYF. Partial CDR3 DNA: TGTGCCAGCTCACCACCGCGCGGGACAGGTTCGTACGAG.

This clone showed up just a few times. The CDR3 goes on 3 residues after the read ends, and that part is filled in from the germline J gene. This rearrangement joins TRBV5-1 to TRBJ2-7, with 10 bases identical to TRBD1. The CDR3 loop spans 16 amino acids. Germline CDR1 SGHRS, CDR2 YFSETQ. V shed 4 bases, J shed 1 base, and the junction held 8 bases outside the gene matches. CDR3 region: CASSVEPGQGSYEQYF. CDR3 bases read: TGCGCCAGCAGCGTAGAACCGGGACAGGGGTCCTACGAG.

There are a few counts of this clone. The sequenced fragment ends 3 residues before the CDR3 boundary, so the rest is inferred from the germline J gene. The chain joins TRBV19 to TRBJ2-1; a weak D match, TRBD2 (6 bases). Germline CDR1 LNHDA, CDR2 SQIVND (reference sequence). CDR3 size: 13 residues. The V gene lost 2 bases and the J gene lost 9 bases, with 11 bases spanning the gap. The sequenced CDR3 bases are TGTGCCAGTAGTATAATCGGGGGTAGTGAG. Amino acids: CASSIIGGSE. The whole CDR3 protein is CASSIIGGSEQFF.

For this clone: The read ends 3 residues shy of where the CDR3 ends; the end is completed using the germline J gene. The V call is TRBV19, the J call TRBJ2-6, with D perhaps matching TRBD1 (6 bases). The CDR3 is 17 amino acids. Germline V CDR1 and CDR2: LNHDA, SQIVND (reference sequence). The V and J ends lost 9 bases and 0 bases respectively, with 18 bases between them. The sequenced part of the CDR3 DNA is TGTGCCAGCGCCAAACAGGGCCTCCACTCTGGGGCCAACGTC. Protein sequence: CASAKQGLHSGANV. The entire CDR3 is CASAKQGLHSGANVLTF.

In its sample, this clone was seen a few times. Incomplete CDR3 DNA: TGTGCCAGCAGCCGAGACAGGGTCGCTGGAAACACC. It translates to CASSRDRVAGNT. The CDR3, in full, reads CASSRDRVAGNTIYF. The chain has TRBV11-2 and TRBJ1-3, with TRBD1 matching over 7 bases. The CDR3 end lies 3 residues beyond the end of the read and is filled in from the germline J gene. V lost 5 bases and J lost 2; bases outside the gene matches: 6. Germline V gene data show CDR1 as SGHAT and CDR2 as FQNNGV. The CDR3 consists of 15 residues.

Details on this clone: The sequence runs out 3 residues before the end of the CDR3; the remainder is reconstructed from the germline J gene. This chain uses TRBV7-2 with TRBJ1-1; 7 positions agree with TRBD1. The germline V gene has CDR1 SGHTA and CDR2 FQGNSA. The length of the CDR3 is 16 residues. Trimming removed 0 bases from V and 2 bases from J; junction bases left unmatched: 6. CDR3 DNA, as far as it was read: TGTGCCAGCAGCTTAGCCTTACAGGGGCCCAACACTGAA. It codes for CASSLALQGPNTE. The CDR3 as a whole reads CASSLALQGPNTEAFF.

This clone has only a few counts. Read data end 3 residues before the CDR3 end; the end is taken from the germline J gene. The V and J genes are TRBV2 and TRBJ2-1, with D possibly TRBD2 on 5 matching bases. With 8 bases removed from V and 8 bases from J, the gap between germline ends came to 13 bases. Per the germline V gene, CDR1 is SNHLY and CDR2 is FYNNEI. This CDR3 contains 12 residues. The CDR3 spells CASHDRGYEQFF. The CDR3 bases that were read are TGTGCCAGCCATGATCGGGGTTATGAG.

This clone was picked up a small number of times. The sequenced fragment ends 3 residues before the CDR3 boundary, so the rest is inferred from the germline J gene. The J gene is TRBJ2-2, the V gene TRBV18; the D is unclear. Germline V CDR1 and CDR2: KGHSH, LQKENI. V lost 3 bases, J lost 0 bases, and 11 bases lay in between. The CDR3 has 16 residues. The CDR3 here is CASSPFAGANTGELFF. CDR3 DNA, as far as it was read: TGTGCCAGCTCACCGTTTGCAGGAGCGAACACCGGGGAG.